This T cell receptor (beta chain) was retrieved from a study of blood T cell repertoires in COVID-19. Study information: The analysed material was cDNA or gDNA that came from T cells, B-cell-depleted T cells, or PBMCs.

This CDR3 contains 15 residues. Looked up from germline, CDR1 is KGHDR and CDR2 is SFDVKD. Losses at the gene ends were 4 bases for V and 8 bases for J; bases not matched to a gene: 10. Profiling relied on immunoSEQ multiplex PCR, and the TCRdb table lists in-frame clones only, not all of them. The sample lists approximately 450,000 clones; about 89% were seen once. This chain uses TRBV24-1 with TRBJ1-2, with TRBD1 matching over 9 bases. The source of this sequence is a woman between 25 and 40 years old with acute or convalescent COVID-19. Sequencing was done on a sample of peripheral blood. The CDR3 protein is CATSDGGQGKHGYTF. The CDR3 region has the DNA TGTGCCACCAGTGACGGAGGACAGGGGAAGCACGGCTACACCTTC.